These 8 T cell receptor beta chains were all obtained from the same sample, sequenced in a study of a mutant IDH1 vaccine in newly diagnosed glioma. No antigen is known for these receptors. The data were produced by immunoSEQ multiplex PCR, yet TCRdb's version contains in-frame clones alone and is incomplete. The data contain over 35,000 clones, about 83% of them seen just once; the ten biggest clones take up approximately 4.6%. Time point here: week 35, safety follow-up. Alongside topical imiquimod, each dose of vaccine comprised 300 ug of mutant IDH1 20-mer peptide. The sequenced sample was PBMCs, obtained from a glioma patient whose treatment included an IDH1 peptide vaccine. All receptors come from a woman aged 50 to 60 with glioma.

This chain uses TRBV2 with TRBJ2-1; D remains ambiguous. This CDR3 has 11 amino acids. The germline CDR1 and CDR2 sequences are SNHLY and FYNNEI. Trimming took 8 bases from V and 5 from J, leaving 7 bases between them. As DNA, the CDR3 is TGTGCCAGCCTAGGTAACAATGAGCAGTTCTTC. Its translation is CASLGNNEQFF.

The chain employs TRBV16 and TRBJ1-1, with D uncertain. The CDR3 spans 14 residues. V was clipped by 4 bases and J by 3 bases, with 12 bases between them. Per the germline V gene, CDR1 is KGHSY and CDR2 is FQNENV. The CDR3 protein is CASSPDTVHTEAFF. The CDR3 region has the DNA TGTGCCAGCAGCCCCGACACGGTACACACTGAAGCTTTCTTT.

The J gene is TRBJ2-3, the V gene TRBV9; D gene uncertain. V lost 4 bases to trimming and J lost 6 bases, with 6 bases between them. The CDR3 is 11 amino acids. Germline V gene sequence: CDR1 SGDLS, CDR2 YYNGEE. The CDR3 bases are TGTGCCAGCAGCACCGCGGATACGCAGTATTTT. Translating it yields CASSTADTQYF.

The rearrangement uses TRBV7-2 and TRBJ1-1, with D maybe TRBD1 (5 bases). The germline CDR1 and CDR2 sequences are SGHTA and FQGNSA. There are 13 residues in the CDR3. Trimming removed 5 bases from V and 7 bases from J, with 14 bases in between. CDR3 nucleotide sequence: TGTGCCAGCAGCGGGGGGGGAGGTATTGAAGCTTTCTTT. Encoded protein: CASSGGGGIEAFF.

The V and J genes are TRBV27 and TRBJ2-7; D not resolved. Trimming took off 2 bases at V and 5 bases at J, with 10 bases between the two ends. The length of the CDR3 is 13 residues. CDR1 and CDR2 from the germline V gene are MNHEY and SMNVEV (reference sequence). CDR3 DNA sequence: TGTGCCAGCAGTTTAGTGGGGTCCGACGAGCAGTACTTC. This codes for CASSLVGSDEQYF.

A single count supports this clone. J is TRBJ2-7 and V is TRBV16, with TRBD1 identical over 7 bases. Germline CDR1 reads KGHSY; CDR2 reads FQNENV. CDR3 length equals 12 residues. After removal of 4 bases from V and 5 bases from J, the junction contained 2 bases not matched to a gene. CDR3 sequence reads: CASSPGQNEQYF. The CDR3 nucleotides are TGTGCCAGCAGCCCGGGACAGAACGAGCAGTACTTC.

The chain links TRBV7-9 to TRBJ2-3; the match to TRBD2 covers 9 bases. V shed 1 base and J 8 bases; nucleotides not matched to a gene: 4. The CDR3 spans 14 residues. Germline CDR1 reads SEHNR; CDR2 reads FQNEAQ (reference sequence). The CDR3, as DNA: TGTGCCAGCAGCTTAGGCGGGGGGGAAGGTACGCAGTATTTT. This translates into CASSLGGGEGTQYF.

The chain combines TRBV6-5 with TRBJ2-5; 8 bases map to TRBD2. Per the germline V gene, CDR1 is MNHEY and CDR2 is SVGAGI. There are 13 residues in the CDR3. With V trimmed by 6 bases and J by 5 bases, 5 bases remained unmatched. DNA for the CDR3: TGTGCCAGCAGCCCGGGGGGGAGTGAGACCCAGTACTTC. It yields the protein CASSPGGSETQYF.